What follows are 4 T cell receptor beta chains derived from one specimen sequenced in a study of CD8 T cells in Susac syndrome. RNA amounts of roughly 0.45 to 1 ug underwent reverse transcription with random hexamers. Each CDR3 protein gets one entry after TCRdb re-called the immunoSEQ multiplex PCR reads with MiXCR. The sample consists of over 120,000 distinct CDR3 sequences, approximately 95% of them appearing once. The source material was CD4+ T cells from PBMCs. These receptors came from a human donor with Susac syndrome.

V gene TRBV20-1 combines with J gene TRBJ1-4; D uncertain. The CDR3 length is 14 residues. V lost 0 bases to trimming and J lost 6 bases, with 11 bases between them. The V gene's germline CDR1 is DFQATT and CDR2 SNEGSKA (reference sequence). Here the CDR3 DNA reads TGCAGTGCTAGAGATCGACTCTTTCATGAAAAACTGTTTTTT. It codes for CSARDRLFHEKLFF.

The chain combines TRBV29-1 with TRBJ2-5; weak D call: TRBD2 (7 bases). Trimming shortened V by 8 bases and J by 4 bases, and 14 bases separated the two germline ends. The germline CDR1 and CDR2 sequences are SQVTM and ANQGSEA. This CDR3 region has 12 residues. Here the CDR3 reads CSTGGGGETQYF. CDR3 bases: TGCAGCACTGGGGGCGGGGGAGAGACCCAGTACTTC.

The chain is built from TRBV25-1 and TRBJ1-6; D unclear. This CDR3 is 15 amino acids long. Germline lookup yields CDR1 MGHDK and CDR2 SYGVNS. Trimming removed 3 bases at V and 7 bases at J, with 13 bases between. The CDR3 DNA is TGTGCCAGCAGTGACACCGGGAGATCCAATTCACCCCTCCACTTT. It encodes CASSDTGRSNSPLHF.

The V gene is TRBV2, the J gene TRBJ1-5; no clear D gene. The CDR3 extends over 11 amino acids. The germline gives CDR1 SNHLY, CDR2 FYNNEI. Trimming pared 3 bases from V and 13 bases from J, leaving 10 bases between. The CDR3 DNA sequence: TGTGCCAGCAGTGACGACGTTAAACAGCATTTT. Residues: CASSDDVKQHF. The complete variable domain, with remaining parts taken from reference TRBV2 and TRBJ1-5, reads EPEVTQTPSHQVTQMGQEVILRCVPISNHLYFYWYRQILGQKVEFLVSFYNNEISEKSEIFDDQFSVERPDGSNFTLKIRSTKLEDSAMYFCASSDDVKQHFGDGTRLSIL.